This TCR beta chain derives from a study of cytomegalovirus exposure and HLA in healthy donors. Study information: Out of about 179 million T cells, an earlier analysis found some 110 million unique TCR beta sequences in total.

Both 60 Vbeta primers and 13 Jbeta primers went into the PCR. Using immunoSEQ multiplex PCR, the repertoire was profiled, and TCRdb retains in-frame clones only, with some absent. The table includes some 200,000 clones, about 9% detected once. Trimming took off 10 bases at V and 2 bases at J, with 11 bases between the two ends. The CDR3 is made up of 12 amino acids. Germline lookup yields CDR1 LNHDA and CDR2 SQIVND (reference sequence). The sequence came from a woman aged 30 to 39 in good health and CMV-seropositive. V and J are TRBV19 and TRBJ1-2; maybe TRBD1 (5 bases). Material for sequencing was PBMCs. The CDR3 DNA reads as TGTGCCACCCAGACAGACAACTATGGCTACACCTTC. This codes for CATQTDNYGYTF.